This TCR beta chain was found in a study of T cells in Graves' hyperthyroidism and ophthalmopathy. Germline V CDR1 and CDR2: SNHLY, FYNNEI. The V gene end was trimmed by 10 bases and the J gene end by 7 bases; junction bases not matched to a gene: 6. The CDR3 contains 12 residues. Amplified TCR beta CDR3 regions came from RNA transcripts. Carried out on the TCR CDR3, a first-round RT-PCR used the HTBI primer set. TCRdb re-called the multiplex PCR reads through MiXCR, storing one row per CDR3 protein. The table has 650,000 to 850,000 distinct CDR3 sequences, roughly a sixth seen once; the top ten hold 15% to 20%.

The chain combines TRBV2 with TRBJ2-2; 7 positions match TRBD1. The sequencing input was blood. The sequence was obtained from a woman aged 45-65 years with Graves' hyperthyroidism that later progressed to Graves' ophthalmopathy. CDR3 DNA: TGTGCCAAACAGGGGCAGGGCGGGGAGCTGTTTTTT. Its translation is CAKQGQGGELFF.